This T cell receptor beta chain was recorded in a study of T cells in Graves' hyperthyroidism and ophthalmopathy. For the study at large: Prior to any treatment, at the point of initial diagnosis, peripheral blood was collected.

The study's findings and limits: Ophthalmopathy could be told apart from stable hyperthyroidism with a 13 V-J model.

The authors took PBMCs from 7.5 to 10 ml fresh peripheral blood. In its sample, this clonotype was seen many times. The antigen is not known. TCR beta CDR3 region amplification was performed from RNA transcripts. Using the HTBI primer set, a first-round RT-PCR was run on the TCR CDR3. TCRdb passed the multiplex PCR reads through MiXCR, listing each CDR3 protein once. The data hold hundreds of thousands of distinct CDR3 sequences, with about 24% observed a single time. Trimming left V 2 bases short and J 4 bases short, with 6 bases between. The CDR3 consists of 12 residues. From germline, CDR1 is MDHEN and CDR2 SYDVKM.

Sequenced: blood. This receptor was identified in a woman aged 30 to 39 with Graves' ophthalmopathy. The chain combines TRBV28 with TRBJ2-7, with D uncertain. The CDR3 coding sequence is TGTGCCAGCAGTTTACTTAATTACGAGCAGTACTTC. Translating gives CASSLLNYEQYF.